This T cell receptor beta chain was captured in a study of T-cell memory formation after mild COVID-19 (dated by TCRdb to the early 2020s). As for the study more broadly: TCR sequence clusters from the two donors were found to be largely donor specific. T-cell clones expanding and contracting after mild COVID-19 in a couple of donors were tracked by longitudinal TCRalpha and TCRbeta repertoire sequencing. Two young, previously healthy adult volunteers made up the cohort, one male and one female.

The CDR3 sequence holds 12 residues, the cysteine and phenylalanine included. CDR3 DNA only is kept here, 36 bases in frame from base 1. CDR1 DFQATT and CDR2 SNEGSKA are derived from the germline V gene (reference sequence). V was cut back by 7 bases and J by 5 bases, leaving a gap of 14 bases between them. Findings and caveats that apply to the study as a whole: The second-wave clones that peaked on day 37 were not confirmed to be SARS-CoV-2 specific. Some responding clones were detected in pre-infection memory, which suggested that pre-existing cross-reactive memory T cells had joined the SARS-CoV-2 response. Only a couple of mild cases were covered in the study, and larger cohorts including severe cases with pre-infection samples were considered necessary. Clones that contracted from day 15 to 85 showed balanced CD4/CD8 phenotypes, whereas a second wave of clones that expanded from day 15 to 37 leaned towards CD4+. Contracting CD4+ clones were located mainly in the CM and EM memory subsets, whereas CD8+ clones were found to be enriched in EMRA.

PBMCs were isolated by Ficoll-Paque density gradient centrifugation. TCRdb lists the instrument as Illumina NovaSeq 6000. Using 5'RACE with constant-segment primers, TCRalpha and TCRbeta cDNA libraries were constructed, with sample barcodes and unique molecular identifiers added in the process. RNA was extracted from every sample with Trizol reagent. Library amplification was performed in two PCR steps, and a second sample barcode and Illumina TruSeq adapters were introduced in the second step. Sequencing of libraries was performed on an Illumina NovaSeq with 2 x 150 bp paired-end reads. The paper's data handling went like this. Demultiplexing of reads and collapsing into UMI-guided consensus sequences were performed with migec v1.2.7. Using mixcr v2.1.11, UMI consensuses were aligned to TRA and TRB V and J templates and then assembled into clonotypes. Clonotypes were classified as expanded or contracted when called significant by both edgeR and NoisET, with noise models trained on biological replicates. For edgeR calls, the cutoffs were a false discovery rate-adjusted p below 0.01 and a log2 fold-change threshold of 1. As an exploratory analysis of dynamics, PCA with hierarchical clustering was applied to max-normalized trajectories of the 1000 most abundant clonotypes. Separately sequenced CD4+ and CD8+ repertoires were used to assign a CD4 or CD8 phenotype to each responding clone. TCRdb applied fastp at Q25 and MiXCR to the public reads, then kept only in-frame beta chains. Here each entry gathers all rows of one CDR3 protein and keeps the most common genes and DNA. Clone size and V and J calls follow TCRdb, not the original study. The sample records 500,000 to 600,000 distinct CDR3 sequences, approximately 19% of which are singletons. The biggest ten clones account for around 11% of the sample.

Details on this clonotype: This clone's antigen is unknown. No base quality values were provided; no much bigger clone lies one nucleotide off.

The sequence was collected from an adult woman who had mild COVID-19 (a few samples of this study predate the infection). The sample titles of this study are shuffled in the database, so cell type and time point are left out; the donor was told from shared clones. The sample taken for sequencing was PBMCs or a T cell subset sorted from them (not recorded which). Rearrangement joined TRBV20-1 to TRBJ2-5, with a weak D call of TRBD1 (8 bases match). The nucleotides are TGCAGTGTTAAACAGGGGGGGGAGACCCAGTACTTC. Its translation is CSVKQGGETQYF.